This TCR beta chain is drawn from a study of OX40 agonist ivuxolimab in advanced cancers. Background on the study: Partial response was recorded in three patients: one hepatocellular carcinoma and two cutaneous melanoma cases.

If patients had autoimmune disease history or systemic immunosuppression, they were excluded. Only in-frame clones appear in the TCRdb table, and some are missing; sequencing was by immunoSEQ multiplex PCR. The sample shows 29,000 or so clones, 91% of them seen only once. The sequence derives from an adult with an advanced solid tumor such as melanoma, head and neck, liver or kidney cancer. The material was CD4+ or CD8+ T cells sorted from blood, obtained in a trial of the OX40 agonist ivuxolimab.

CDR3 nucleotide sequence: TGTGCCAGCAGCCGGCAGGGTGGCAATCAGCCCCAGCATTTT. Protein: CASSRQGGNQPQHF. The rearrangement uses TRBV28 and TRBJ1-5, with D maybe TRBD1 (5 bases). Germline CDR1 reads MDHEN; CDR2 reads SYDVKM. This CDR3 comprises 14 residues. Trimming took 6 bases from V and 2 from J, leaving 11 bases between them.